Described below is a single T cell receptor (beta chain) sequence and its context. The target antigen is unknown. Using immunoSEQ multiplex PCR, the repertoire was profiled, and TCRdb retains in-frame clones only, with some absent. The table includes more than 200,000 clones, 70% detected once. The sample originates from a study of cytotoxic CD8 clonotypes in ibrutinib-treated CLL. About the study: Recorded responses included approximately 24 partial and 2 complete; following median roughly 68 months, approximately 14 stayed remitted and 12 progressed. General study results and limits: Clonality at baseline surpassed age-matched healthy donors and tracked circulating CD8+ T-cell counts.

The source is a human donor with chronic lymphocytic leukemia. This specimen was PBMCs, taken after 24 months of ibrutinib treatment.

The CDR3 sequence is CASSDSGSTDTQYF. In nucleotides, the CDR3 is TGTGCCAGCAGCGATAGCGGCAGCACAGATACGCAGTATTTT. The chain carries TRBV28 and TRBJ2-3, with a tentative D call TRBD2 (6 bases). V was pared by 6 bases and J by 0 bases, with 10 bases between. CDR1 is MDHEN and CDR2 is SYDVKM in the germline V gene. This CDR3 has 14 residues.